This entry lists 27 T cell receptor beta chains sequenced from one sample in a study of blood T cell repertoires in COVID-19. Only in-frame clones appear in the TCRdb table, and some are missing; sequencing was by immunoSEQ multiplex PCR. In the table there are around 330,000 clones, over 80% of which are singletons. Sequenced: PBMCs or T cells enriched from blood (not recorded which). The receptors originated from a woman aged 18-29 years who had recovered from COVID-19.

This clone was seen just once. The V and J genes are TRBV4-3 and TRBJ1-2; perhaps TRBD1 as D (5 bases). The V and J ends lost 1 base and 2 bases respectively, with 11 bases between them. The CDR3 is 15 residues long. In germline, CDR1 is LGHNA, CDR2 YSLEER. The CDR3 DNA reads as TGCGCCAGCAGCCAAGGGGGGGGATCCAACTATGGCTACACCTTC. Translation: CASSQGGGSNYGYTF.

The chain employs TRBV12-3 or TRBV12-4 and TRBJ2-5, with 7 bases matching TRBD1. V shed 4 bases and J 5 bases; nucleotides not matched to a gene: 4. The CDR3 extends over 13 amino acids. The CDR3 nucleotides read TGTGCCAGCAGTTCGGGACAGCTGGAGACCCAGTACTTC. Encoded protein: CASSSGQLETQYF.

This clone turned up a few times. The CDR3 bases are TGTGCCAGCTCACCACCGGGCCTATACGAGCAGTACTTC. Protein sequence: CASSPPGLYEQYF. V usage is TRBV18 and J usage is TRBJ2-7; D ambiguous. CDR1 and CDR2 (germline): KGHSH, LQKENI. Trimming stripped 0 bases from V and 4 bases from J, with 7 bases between. The CDR3 totals 13 residues.

The V and J genes are TRBV2 and TRBJ1-2; TRBD1 might be the D (6 bases). The V and J ends lost 4 bases and 4 bases respectively, with 22 bases between them. This CDR3 is 17 amino acids long. Germline loops: CDR1 SNHLY, CDR2 FYNNEI. The CDR3 sequence: CASSAQLQGPFSYGYTF. As DNA, the CDR3 is TGTGCCAGCAGTGCTCAGTTGCAGGGGCCATTTAGCTATGGCTACACCTTC.

This sequence joins TRBV28 and TRBJ1-4; the D gene is possibly TRBD1 (5 bases). The CDR3 runs 16 residues. CDR1 and CDR2 (germline): MDHEN, SYDVKM. The ends were cut back, 4 bases at V and 7 bases at J, with 19 bases in the middle. CDR3 region: CASSSPSGRTLEKLFF. For the CDR3, the DNA is TGTGCCAGCAGTTCGCCCTCAGGGAGGACTCTTGAAAAACTGTTTTTT.

This chain joins TRBV27 and TRBJ1-1; the D gene is possibly TRBD1 (5 bases). Trimming pared 7 bases from V and 1 base from J, leaving 7 bases between. Germline lookup yields CDR1 MNHEY and CDR2 SMNVEV (reference sequence). The CDR3 spans 12 residues. The CDR3 nucleotides read TGTGCCAGCACCACAGGGAACACTGAAGCTTTCTTT. Translated, it gives CASTTGNTEAFF.

The chain has TRBV5-5 and TRBJ1-4; D is possibly TRBD1 (6 bases). Between the trimmed V and J ends, which lost 4 bases and 5 bases, there was a span of 12 bases. Per germline, CDR1 SGHKS and CDR2 YYEKEE (reference sequence). The CDR3 consists of 14 residues. In DNA form, the CDR3 reads TGTGCCAGCAGCGTCGGGACATTAAATGAAAAACTGTTTTTT. As protein: CASSVGTLNEKLFF.

The chain links TRBV19 to TRBJ1-2, with D possibly being TRBD1 (5 bases). This CDR3 comprises 14 residues. V was pared by 10 bases and J by 2 bases, with 17 bases between. Germline assignment: CDR1 LNHDA and CDR2 SQIVND (reference sequence). This chain's CDR3 is CATTPSTVNYGYTF. In nucleotides, the CDR3 is TGTGCCACCACCCCCTCGACAGTGAACTATGGCTACACCTTC.

The chain recombines TRBV10-3 with TRBJ2-3; TRBD2 aligns across 7 bases. Germline values: CDR1 ENHRY, CDR2 SYGVKD. V trimming: 4 bases; J trimming: 4 bases; junction bases outside the gene matches: 5. The CDR3 extends over 14 amino acids. The CDR3 reads CAISGGLAADTQYF. The CDR3 coding sequence is TGTGCCATCAGTGGGGGCCTAGCGGCAGATACGCAGTATTTT.

The genes are TRBV7-3 and TRBJ1-6, with TRBD1 as a possible D gene (6 bases). V lost 1 base and J lost 10, with 14 bases in between. The CDR3 is 15 amino acids. Germline V gene data show CDR1 as SGHTA and CDR2 as FQGTGA. CDR3 coding DNA: TGTGCCAGCAGCTTAAGGTCAGGGGATGACTCACCCCTCCACTTT. Translation gives CASSLRSGDDSPLHF.

The V gene is TRBV28, the J gene TRBJ1-2, with TRBD1 matching over 10 bases. Germline values: CDR1 MDHEN, CDR2 SYDVKM. The junction had 15 bases not matched to a gene; V was cut back by 6 bases and J by 8 bases. The CDR3 runs 16 residues. CDR3 sequence: CASRSGQGRFYLGYTF. The CDR3 nucleotides read TGTGCCAGCAGATCGGGACAGGGGCGATTCTACTTGGGCTACACCTTC.

This clone has a single count. J is TRBJ2-2 and V is TRBV25-1; 8 bases fit TRBD2. Germline trimming cut 1 base from V and 5 bases from J; bases unmatched to any gene: 0. The CDR3 contains 14 residues. Germline CDR1 and CDR2: MGHDK and SYGVNS. CDR3 DNA: TGTGCCAGCAGTGAATCGGGAGGGACCGGGGAGCTGTTTTTT. It specifies CASSESGGTGELFF.

The chain has TRBV6-2 or TRBV6-3 and TRBJ2-1; TRBD2 matches 11 bases. Germline V gene sequence: CDR1 MNHEY, CDR2 SVGEGT. This CDR3 is 15 amino acids long. V shed 0 bases, J shed 7 bases, and the junction held 2 bases outside the gene matches. CDR3 DNA sequence: TGTGCCAGCAGTTACTCGAGACTAGCGGGGAATGAGCAGTTCTTC. Translation: CASSYSRLAGNEQFF.

The V gene is TRBV5-1, the J gene TRBJ2-1; D perhaps matches TRBD1 (6 bases). V lost 4 bases, J lost 7 bases, and 27 bases lay in between. CDR1 is SGHRS, CDR2 YFSETQ, per germline. CDR3 length equals 18 residues. The CDR3 DNA reads as TGCGCCAGCAGCGTGGGACACGAAACTAGTTTTAGGGGGAATGAGCAGTTCTTC. Amino acids: CASSVGHETSFRGNEQFF.

This chain uses TRBV11-2 with TRBJ1-1; the match to TRBD1 covers 10 bases. Germline V CDR1 and CDR2: SGHAT, FQNNGV. Germline trimming cut 9 bases from V and 0 bases from J; bases unmatched to any gene: 10. The CDR3 covers 16 residues. CDR3 amino acids: CASITGQGLLNTEAFF. The DNA for the CDR3 is TGTGCCAGTATCACGGGACAGGGGCTTTTGAACACTGAAGCTTTCTTT.

The rearrangement links TRBV28 to TRBJ1-2, with 7 nucleotides matching TRBD1. The trim removed 11 bases at V and 4 bases at J, leaving 7 bases unmatched. The CDR3 sequence is 12 residues long. The germline CDR1 and CDR2 sequences are MDHEN and SYDVKM. The CDR3 protein is CAVPQGFYGYTF. Here the CDR3 DNA reads TGTGCCGTTCCACAGGGGTTCTATGGCTACACCTTC.

V gene TRBV7-9 combines with J gene TRBJ1-2, with D perhaps TRBD1 (6 bases). Germline V gene lookup returns CDR1 SEHNR and CDR2 FQNEAQ (reference sequence). V lost 6 bases to trimming and J lost 2 bases, with 13 bases between them. This CDR3 has 14 amino acids. CDR3 coding DNA: TGTGCCAGCAGTCGATCACAGGGAAACTATGGCTACACCTTC. Protein product: CASSRSQGNYGYTF.

The chain has TRBV28 and TRBJ1-5; unclear D gene. Trimming took 7 bases from V and 4 from J, leaving 11 bases between them. The CDR3 runs to 13 residues. Germline V CDR1 and CDR2: MDHEN, SYDVKM. The CDR3 nucleotides read TGTGCCAGCACCCGCACTGTGAATCAGCCCCAGCATTTT. Its protein product is CASTRTVNQPQHF.

J is TRBJ2-7 and V is TRBV6-2 or TRBV6-3; no clear D. Per germline, CDR1 MNHEY and CDR2 SVGEGT. Trimming cost V 4 bases and J 2 bases, with 15 bases left between them. CDR3 length: 15 amino acids. CDR3 in amino acids: CASSSPGFRPYEQYF. CDR3 nucleotides: TGTGCCAGCAGTTCCCCCGGGTTCAGACCCTACGAGCAGTACTTC.

The V gene is TRBV4-3, the J gene TRBJ2-3; D remains unclear. The CDR3 runs to 14 residues. The germline V and J ends were trimmed by 3 bases and 2 bases, with 9 bases remaining between them. Germline-derived CDR1 and CDR2 are LGHNA and YSLEER. The CDR3 region is CASSQTGTTDTQYF. CDR3 sequence (DNA): TGCGCCAGCAGCCAGACTGGAACCACAGATACGCAGTATTTT.

The CDR3, as DNA: TGTGCCAGCAGACCACAGACAGGGAACGCGCAGTTCTTC. Protein: CASRPQTGNAQFF. The chain is built from TRBV6-5 and TRBJ2-1; 7 bases are a match to TRBD1. This CDR3 region has 13 residues. Germline assignment: CDR1 MNHEY and CDR2 SVGAGI. V lost 6 bases, J lost 12 bases, and 11 bases stayed unmatched.

The V gene is TRBV9, the J gene TRBJ1-1, with 7 bases lining up with TRBD1. The CDR3 loop spans 15 amino acids. The V segment lost 3 bases and the J segment 0 bases; nucleotides outside the gene matches: 5. Germline CDR1 SGDLS, CDR2 YYNGEE. CDR3 DNA sequence: TGTGCCAGCAGCGCAAGACAGGGAATGAACACTGAAGCTTTCTTT. Translation gives CASSARQGMNTEAFF. Using reference TRBV9 and TRBJ1-1 for the parts outside the CDR3, the full variable domain is DSGVTQTPKHLITATGQRVTLRCSPRSGDLSVYWYQQSLDQGLQFLIQYYNGEERAKGNILERFSAQQFPDLHSELNLSSLELGDSALYFCASSARQGMNTEAFFGQGTRLTVV.

The chain is built from TRBV27 and TRBJ2-7; 7 bases map to TRBD1. The germline gives CDR1 MNHEY, CDR2 SMNVEV (reference sequence). Trimming took 5 bases from V and 2 from J; bases not matched to a gene: 15. This CDR3 has 17 residues. CDR3 protein: CASSATSGTATPYEQYF. DNA for the CDR3: TGTGCCAGCAGTGCAACATCCGGGACAGCAACCCCCTACGAGCAGTACTTC.

This clone was counted only a few times. V is TRBV3-1 (or the pseudogene TRBV3-2) and J is TRBJ1-1; TRBD1 matches at 9 bases. Germline V gene sequence: CDR1 LGHDT, CDR2 YNNKEL (reference sequence). The V gene end was trimmed by 0 bases and the J gene end by 3 bases; junction bases not matched to a gene: 26. The CDR3 loop spans 23 amino acids. CDR3 in DNA: TGTGCCAGCAGCCAAGATCACCGAAAAACGAACCGGGACAGGGAAGTTTGGGACACTGAAGCTTTCTTT. Its protein is CASSQDHRKTNRDREVWDTEAFF.

The chain links TRBV30 to TRBJ2-1; D possibly corresponds to TRBD1 (6 bases). Between the trimmed V and J ends, which lost 1 base and 2 bases, there was a span of 12 bases. CDR1 and CDR2 (germline): GTSNPN, SVGIG (reference sequence). The CDR3 totals 15 residues. CDR3 amino acids: CAWSGQGTPYNEQFF. The CDR3 DNA follows: TGTGCCTGGAGTGGTCAGGGGACGCCCTACAATGAGCAGTTCTTC. Full variable domain (missing parts from reference TRBV30 and TRBJ2-1): SQTIHQWPATLVQPVGSPLSLECTVEGTSNPNLYWYRQAAGRGLQLLFYSVGIGQISSEVPQNLSASRPQDRQFILSSKKLLLSDSGFYLCAWSGQGTPYNEQFFGPGTRLTVL.

The chain joins TRBV5-1 to TRBJ1-1, with 9 nucleotides matching TRBD1. The CDR3 is made up of 14 amino acids. V gave up 3 bases and J gave up 5 bases; unmatched junction bases: 5. From germline, CDR1 is SGHRS and CDR2 YFSETQ. CDR3 bases: TGCGCCAGCAGCTCTACAGGGGGCAGTACTGAAGCTTTCTTT. It is translated as CASSSTGGSTEAFF.

The rearrangement links TRBV28 to TRBJ2-2; 8 bases are a match to TRBD2. This CDR3 is 17 amino acids long. Germline V gene data show CDR1 as MDHEN and CDR2 as SYDVKM. V lost 4 bases to trimming and J lost 3 bases; unmatched junction nucleotides: 10. CDR3 region: CASSSPRGGAYTGELFF. DNA of the CDR3: TGTGCCAGCAGTTCCCCACGGGGGGGCGCGTACACCGGGGAGCTGTTTTTT.